This T cell receptor (beta chain) stems from a study of response to subunit inactivated influenza vaccine. MiXCR was run by TCRdb on the RT-PCR reads, yielding one entry per CDR3 protein. Of about 700,000 distinct CDR3 sequences detected, around 15% appear once; the ten largest clones hold less than 9%. This clonotype was observed a few times. Its antigen is currently unknown. The V gene lost 5 bases and the J gene lost 2 bases, with 13 bases spanning the gap. This CDR3 region has 15 residues. Per germline, CDR1 SEHNR and CDR2 FQNEAQ (reference sequence). Findings and caveats of the study: Authors suggested each seasonal flu vaccination may recruit only limited numbers of new T cells.

This clonotype originated in a man between 45 and 60 years old who received an inactivated influenza vaccine. The starting material was PBMCs from blood, obtained around 15 days before vaccination. J is TRBJ2-1 and V is TRBV7-9; D is uncertain. In DNA, the CDR3 is TGTGCCAGCAGCGAGCTCAGAGGACCCTACAATGAGCAGTTCTTC. Protein: CASSELRGPYNEQFF.